A selection of T cell receptor beta chains follows, all from one sample in a study of blood T cells in healthy people across ages. TCRdb recomputed calls from the 5' RACE reads with MiXCR, one row per CDR3 protein. The sample includes about 810,000 distinct CDR3 sequences, around 36% of them seen just once. Source material: blood. The receptors derive from a man between 18 and 35 years old in good health. CDR3s include the opening cysteine and the closing phenylalanine or tryptophan.

v_call	j_call	cdr3_aa
TRBV3-1	TRBJ2-5	CASRRGQGAPYQETQYF
TRBV12-3/TRBV12-4	TRBJ1-4	CASSLEEANEKLFF
TRBV20-1	TRBJ2-1	CSASRPGLAGGSSYNEQFF
TRBV3-1	TRBJ2-1	CASSQDSTSGGNEQFF
TRBV5-1	TRBJ2-1	CASSPSGVSYNEQFF
TRBV30	TRBJ1-6	CAWTEYNSPLHF
TRBV7-2	TRBJ2-7	CASSSDNYNEQYF
TRBV27	TRBJ2-5	CASSSPGQEETQYF
TRBV6-6	TRBJ1-4	CASTDGYEKLFF
TRBV2	TRBJ1-1	CASMYSGEAFF
TRBV11-2	TRBJ1-4	CASSLVTANEKLFF
TRBV29-1	TRBJ2-3	CSGGRAGTTDTQYF
TRBV5-1	TRBJ2-7	CASSWGQGEGHEQYF
TRBV6-6	TRBJ1-1	CASSAPGQGAYTEAFF
TRBV21-1	TRBJ2-1	CASSNGGLAEREQFF
TRBV7-3	TRBJ1-1	CASSLEFSTEAFF
TRBV5-1	TRBJ1-1	CASSFDRGGGLNTEAFF
TRBV7-6	TRBJ2-1	CASSFSDTGSYNEQFF
TRBV12-3/TRBV12-4	TRBJ1-2	CASSCGTGAGYTF
TRBV12-3/TRBV12-4	TRBJ2-1	CASSSIQREQFF
TRBV7-9	TRBJ2-3	CASSPPRGIAGTDTQYF
TRBV12-3/TRBV12-4	TRBJ2-3	CASSLQPWGSTDTQYF
TRBV4-3	TRBJ2-2	CASSQEDRGNTGELFF
TRBV5-1	TRBJ2-3	CASSPLQGAGDTQYF
TRBV7-9	TRBJ2-4	CASSRRMTSGGNIQYF
TRBV12-3/TRBV12-4	TRBJ2-7	CASSFGGLGEQYF
TRBV4-2	TRBJ2-3	CASSQEAGAGLTQYF
TRBV29-1	TRBJ2-2	CSAAGGTGGHGELFF
TRBV5-1	TRBJ1-2	CASSLVRTENYGYTF
TRBV4-3	.	CASSQAGYSGGAFETQYF
TRBV13	TRBJ2-5	CASSFVDRAETQYF
TRBV10-3	TRBJ2-5	CAIKLSAEQETQYF
TRBV5-1	TRBJ2-4	CASSPTGTGEDIQYF
TRBV6-2/TRBV6-3	TRBJ2-1	CASSSPPQGSYNEQFF
TRBV25-1	TRBJ1-1	CATGQGGTEAFF
TRBV12-3/TRBV12-4	TRBJ2-3	CASSPRGLAETDTQYF
TRBV20-1	TRBJ1-2	CSARGGYGYTF
TRBV7-2	TRBJ1-4	CASSVNRGTEKLFF
TRBV7-6	TRBJ1-2	CVSRDTNGYTF
TRBV20-1	TRBJ2-2	CSARASIQGANGELFF
TRBV10-3	TRBJ1-4	CAISESGGSNEKLFF
TRBV5-1	TRBJ2-1	CASSSLVGSGGNEQFF
TRBV2	TRBJ2-3	CASSDPDTQYF
TRBV11-2	TRBJ2-3	CASSTWTSGSADTQYF
TRBV6-5	TRBJ2-1	CASSYSVEGSDNEQFF
TRBV2	TRBJ2-3	CASSEDPFTSTDTQYF
TRBV4-3	TRBJ2-1	CASSQEDRGDEQFF
TRBV12-3/TRBV12-4	TRBJ2-7	CASSPHYGWAGGAGNEQYF
TRBV28	TRBJ1-2	CASRPTGNGYHGYTF
TRBV28	TRBJ2-7	CASSSQVPYEQYF
TRBV18	TRBJ2-5	CASSRGDYQETQYF
TRBV7-2	TRBJ2-1	CASSSDRLSSYNEQFF
TRBV15	TRBJ1-2	CATSDRGRGNYGYTF